This TCR beta chain originates from a study of shared clonotypes between healthy human individuals. Deep level was the assay's run setting. The table came from immunoSEQ multiplex PCR; TCRdb's copy has only in-frame clones and leaves some out. Among roughly 890,000 clones listed, about 91% were seen once. General observations from the study: On the whole, naive subsets had larger estimated richness than memory subsets had. Specimens sampled were limited to blood, with tissue repertoires likely differing.

About this clone: What it binds is not known.

Naive CD8 cells, CD45RO-negative and positively selected for CCR7, excluded terminally differentiated effector memory CD45RA+ cells. V lost 3 bases and J lost 5, with 20 bases in between. The CDR3 is 17 amino acids. Germline V lookup: CDR1 SGHAT, CDR2 FQNNGV. This TCR came from a man aged 30-40 years in good health. V gene TRBV11-2 combines with J gene TRBJ2-1, with D uncertain. The sample was naive CD8+ T cells sorted from blood. This CDR3 is CASSLGWPHTTDNEQFF. CDR3 in DNA: TGTGCCAGCAGCTTGGGCTGGCCCCACACTACAGACAATGAGCAGTTCTTC.